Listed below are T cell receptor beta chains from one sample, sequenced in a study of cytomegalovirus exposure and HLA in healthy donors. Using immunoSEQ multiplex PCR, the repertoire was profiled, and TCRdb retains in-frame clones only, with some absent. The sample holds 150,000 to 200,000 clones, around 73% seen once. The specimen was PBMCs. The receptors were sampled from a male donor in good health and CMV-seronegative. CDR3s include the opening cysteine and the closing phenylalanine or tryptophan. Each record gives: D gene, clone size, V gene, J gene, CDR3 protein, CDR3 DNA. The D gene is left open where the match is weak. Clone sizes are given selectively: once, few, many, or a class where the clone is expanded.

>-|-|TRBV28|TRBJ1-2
CASSLPQSDGYTF
TGTGCCAGCAGTTTACCCCAATCGGATGGCTACACCTTC
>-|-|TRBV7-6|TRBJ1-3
CASSSTTGHLSGNTIYF
TGTGCCAGCAGCTCCACAACCGGACATCTCTCTGGAAACACCATATATTTT
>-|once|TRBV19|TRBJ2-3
CATRGNPGTDTQYF
TGTGCCACTCGAGGGAATCCTGGCACAGATACGCAGTATTTT
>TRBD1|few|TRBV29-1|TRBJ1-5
CSVKETGFGQPQHF
TGCAGCGTTAAGGAGACAGGGTTTGGTCAGCCCCAGCATTTT
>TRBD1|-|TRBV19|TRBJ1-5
CASSIVGQGPTQPQHF
TGTGCCAGTAGTATAGTGGGACAGGGGCCTACTCAGCCCCAGCATTTT
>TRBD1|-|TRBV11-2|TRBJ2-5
CASSWDPIGTGGQETQYF
TGTGCCAGCAGCTGGGACCCCATAGGGACAGGGGGCCAAGAGACCCAGTACTTC
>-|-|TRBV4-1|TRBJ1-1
CASSQGGLNTEAFF
TGCGCCAGCAGCCAAGGTGGGCTGAACACTGAAGCTTTCTTT
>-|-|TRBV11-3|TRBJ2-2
CASSLDTNTGELFF
TGTGCCAGCAGCCTAGACACGAACACCGGGGAGCTGTTTTTT
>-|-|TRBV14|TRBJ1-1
CASSQVGYRAANTEAFF
TGTGCCAGCAGCCAAGTGGGATACAGGGCCGCGAACACTGAAGCTTTCTTT
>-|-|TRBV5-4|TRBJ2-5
CASSLDLRGNQETQYF
TGTGCCAGCAGCTTGGATTTGCGGGGTAACCAAGAGACCCAGTACTTC
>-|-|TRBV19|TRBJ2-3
CASMPVTGRDTQYF
TGTGCCAGTATGCCTGTGACTGGGAGGGATACGCAGTATTTT
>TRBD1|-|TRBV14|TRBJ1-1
CASSTQGSAEAFF
TGTGCCAGCAGCACACAGGGGTCTGCTGAAGCTTTCTTT
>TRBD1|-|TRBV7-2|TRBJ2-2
CASSLWQGAAGELFF
TGTGCCAGCAGCTTATGGCAGGGGGCTGCCGGGGAGCTGTTTTTT
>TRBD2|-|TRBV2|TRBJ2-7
CASRGTSGSFEQYF
TGTGCCAGCAGGGGGACTAGCGGGAGTTTCGAGCAGTACTTC
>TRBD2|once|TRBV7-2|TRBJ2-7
CASSPPGTSGAEQYF
TGTGCCAGCAGCCCACCGGGGACTAGCGGGGCAGAGCAGTACTTC
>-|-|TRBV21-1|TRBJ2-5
CASSGQGEETQYF
TGTGCCAGCTCGGGACAGGGTGAAGAGACCCAGTACTTC
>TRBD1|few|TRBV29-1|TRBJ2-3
CSALTGADTQYF
TGCAGCGCGCTGACAGGGGCCGATACGCAGTATTTT
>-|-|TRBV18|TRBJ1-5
CASSPLQGNQPQHF
TGTGCCAGCTCACCACTACAGGGCAATCAGCCCCAGCATTTT
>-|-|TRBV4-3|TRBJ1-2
CASSPDSTSGGYTF
TGCGCCAGCAGCCCGGACTCAACCTCGGGGGGCTACACCTTC
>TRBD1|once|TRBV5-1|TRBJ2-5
CASSPAGTGQETQYF
TGCGCCAGCAGTCCCGCCGGGACAGGGCAAGAGACCCAGTACTTC